The clone carrying this T cell receptor beta chain has more than one count but fewer than ten. Its specificity is not known. This sample is drawn from a study of T cell repertoires in cytomegalovirus infection. Overall study context: In public TCR beta signatures, there were indications of both CMV infection and matching HLA type.

Overall study findings and caveats: The cumulative frequency of public TCR beta families distinguished individuals who carried CMV together with the relevant HLA. Clonotypes of TCR beta that were HLA-C-restricted and CMV-specific dominated the ex vivo response.

Germline V gives CDR1 MNHEY, CDR2 SVGEGT. Trimming cost V 6 bases and J 5 bases, with 17 bases left between them. The CDR3 runs to 14 residues. In TCRdb, the reads were re-called with MiXCR into one record per CDR3 protein. The repertoire holds approximately 140,000 distinct CDR3 sequences, about 6.3% seen once, with over 15% in the top ten. This chain joins TRBV6-2 or TRBV6-3 and TRBJ2-7, with TRBD1 as a possible D gene (5 bases). This clonotype was sampled from a human donor in good health (CMV status not recorded). Some clones in this sample may be carry-over from other donors' samples. The sequenced sample consisted of PBMCs. CDR3 DNA sequence: TGTGCCAGCAGCCGTCCCCAGGGTTTTCACGAGCAGTACTTC. It encodes CASSRPQGFHEQYF.